The 20 T cell receptor beta chains below all came from one sample that was sequenced in a study of T-cell reconstitution after alpha-beta-depleted transplantation in children. Researchers prepared the TCRbeta library using unique molecular identifiers, the study reports. TCRdb recomputed calls from the PCR reads with MiXCR, one row per CDR3 protein. Of roughly 70,000 distinct CDR3 sequences in the sample, roughly 5% are singletons; the top ten hold under 20%. The specimen comprised PBMCs, mostly from graft donor cells, sampled 180 days after TCRalphabeta/CD19-depleted stem cell transplant. All receptors come from a boy younger than two who had a stem cell transplant for acute myeloid leukemia, so the T cells may come from the graft donor.

By share, this clonotype ranks as large. V usage is TRBV20-1 and J usage is TRBJ2-7; possible D gene TRBD1, 9 bases. Trimming removed 7 bases from V and 4 bases from J, with 17 bases in between. CDR3 length: 13 amino acids. CDR1 and CDR2 (germline): DFQATT, SNEGSKA (reference sequence). CDR3 DNA sequence: TGCAGTGTCCGGGGGGGACAGGGATACGAGCAGTACTTC. This translates into CSVRGGQGYEQYF.

The chain combines TRBV3-1 with TRBJ2-2; D may be TRBD1 (5 bases). The CDR3 totals 16 residues. Trimming left V 0 bases short and J 0 bases short, with 8 bases between. Germline CDR1 reads LGHDT; CDR2 reads YNNKEL (reference sequence). CDR3 sequence reads: CASSQEPGSNTGELFF. The CDR3, as DNA: TGTGCCAGCAGCCAAGAACCAGGGTCGAACACCGGGGAGCTGTTTTTT.

The table lists this clonotype with many counts. The CDR3 DNA reads as TGTGCCATCAGCCAAGGCAACTCCTATAATTCACCCCTCCACTTT. It translates to CAISQGNSYNSPLHF. V usage is TRBV10-3 and J usage is TRBJ1-6, with no clear D. This CDR3 contains 15 residues. Germline CDR1 and CDR2: ENHRY and SYGVKD. The germline V and J ends were trimmed by 6 bases and 0 bases, with 9 bases remaining between them.

This clonotype occurred many times. The chain recombines TRBV5-1 with TRBJ1-2; 11 nucleotides line up with TRBD1. V lost 2 bases, J lost 1 base, and 1 base stayed unmatched. This CDR3 has 15 amino acids. Germline V gene data show CDR1 as SGHRS and CDR2 as YFSETQ. The CDR3 is CASSFGTGGNYGYTF. The CDR3 nucleotides read TGCGCCAGCAGCTTTGGGACAGGGGGTAACTATGGCTACACCTTC.

This clonotype has ten or more counts. The gene calls are TRBV12-5 and TRBJ2-1; the match to TRBD1 covers 9 bases. J gave up 4 bases and V 6 bases, and 7 bases lay outside the gene matches. The CDR3 extends over 15 amino acids. Germline V lookup: CDR1 LGHNT, CDR2 FRNRAP. CDR3 residues: CASGSDRGYYNEQFF. The CDR3 coding sequence is TGTGCTAGTGGATCGGACAGGGGCTATTACAATGAGCAGTTCTTC.

This clonotype came up many times. CDR3: CASTGWIYEQYF. CDR3 in DNA: TGTGCCAGCACGGGATGGATCTACGAGCAGTACTTC. The chain recombines TRBV12-3 or TRBV12-4 with TRBJ2-7, with a possible D match to TRBD2 (5 bases). The CDR3 loop spans 12 amino acids. Trimming took off 7 bases at V and 3 bases at J, with 10 bases between the two ends.

This clonotype was counted many times. The chain couples TRBV12-3 or TRBV12-4 to TRBJ2-7; D might be TRBD1 (6 bases). The CDR3 is made up of 15 amino acids. Trimming took off 0 bases at V and 5 bases at J, with 14 bases between the two ends. The CDR3 DNA reads TGTGCCAGCAGTTTAGCAACAGGGTATAGCCACGAGCAGTACTTC. Amino acids: CASSLATGYSHEQYF.

This clonotype was detected ten times or more. The V and J genes are TRBV28 and TRBJ1-3; 7 bases are shared with TRBD1. Losses at the gene ends were 3 bases for V and 2 bases for J; bases not matched to a gene: 10. The germline V gene encodes CDR1 MDHEN and CDR2 SYDVKM. There are 17 residues in the CDR3. The CDR3 DNA is TGTGCCAGCAGTTTTAATGCCGGGACAGTGGCTGGAAACACCATATATTTT. Encoded protein: CASSFNAGTVAGNTIYF.

This clonotype was seen ten or more times. This rearrangement joins TRBV5-1 to TRBJ2-7; D unclear. The CDR3 spans 13 residues. Germline CDR1 is SGHRS and CDR2 is YFSETQ. V was shortened by 4 bases and J by 3 bases, with 11 bases between the two germline ends. CDR3: CASSRTDHYEQYF. Written as DNA, the CDR3 is TGCGCCAGCAGCCGGACGGACCACTACGAGCAGTACTTC.

This clonotype came up many times. The rearrangement joins TRBV10-3 to TRBJ2-7, with D hard to call. The CDR3 runs 14 residues. The V and J ends lost 4 bases and 3 bases respectively, with 13 bases between them. Looked up from germline, CDR1 is ENHRY and CDR2 is SYGVKD. The CDR3 is CAISGARRDYEQYV. The CDR3 DNA sequence: TGTGCCATCAGTGGGGCTCGAAGGGACTACGAGCAGTACGTC.

To note about this clonotype: Just one base apart from a much larger clone, this may be a read error. The chain uses TRBV19 and TRBJ2-7; D is possibly TRBD2 (6 bases). CDR1 and CDR2 (germline): LNHDA, SQIVND (reference sequence). The CDR3 loop spans 14 amino acids. Deletions cut 5 bases from V and 7 bases from J, with 18 bases between. The DNA of the CDR3 is TGTGCCAGTAGTTCCGGACGGGACTCAGGGGAGCAGTACTTC. Protein sequence: CASSSGRDSGEQYF.

Ten or more counts support this clonotype. This rearrangement joins TRBV29-1 to TRBJ2-3; a weak D match, TRBD2 (5 bases). The germline V gene has CDR1 SQVTM and CDR2 ANQGSEA. V lost 6 bases to trimming and J lost 2 bases, with 12 bases between them. This CDR3 comprises 13 residues. The CDR3 spells CSVESGNTDTQYF. CDR3 in DNA: TGCAGCGTCGAATCCGGGAACACAGATACGCAGTATTTT.

This clonotype was seen many times. The genes are TRBV7-9 and TRBJ2-1; D may be TRBD2 (5 bases). This CDR3 has 17 amino acids. In germline, CDR1 is SEHNR, CDR2 FQNEAQ (reference sequence). The V gene lost 5 bases and the J gene lost 3 bases, with 20 bases spanning the gap. The CDR3 bases are TGTGCCAGCAGCCCCCATTCTCCGGGAAAGGGCTACAATGAGCAGTTCTTC. Translation: CASSPHSPGKGYNEQFF.

This clonotype was picked up many times. The chain combines TRBV2 with TRBJ2-1; D gene unclear. The CDR3 loop spans 15 amino acids. Looked up from germline, CDR1 is SNHLY and CDR2 is FYNNEI. Trimming left V 7 bases short and J 5 bases short, with 18 bases between. In DNA, the CDR3 is TGTGCCAGCAAGGGTTGGCTTATAGGGAACAATGAGCAGTTCTTC. Amino acid sequence: CASKGWLIGNNEQFF.

This clonotype was seen at least ten times. The chain has TRBV7-9 and TRBJ2-5; D tentatively fits TRBD1 or TRBD2 (5 bases each). Trimming removed 4 bases from V and 7 bases from J, with 10 bases in between. The CDR3 sequence is 12 residues long. In germline, CDR1 is SEHNR, CDR2 FQNEAQ (reference sequence). This chain's CDR3 is CASSSGPGTQYF. The DNA of the CDR3 is TGTGCCAGCAGCTCGGGGCCCGGGACCCAGTACTTC.

In this sample, this clonotype turned up many times. The rearrangement joins TRBV28 to TRBJ2-5, with TRBD2 matching 7 bases. Germline CDR1 MDHEN, CDR2 SYDVKM. The CDR3 covers 15 residues. V trimming: 3 bases; J trimming: 9 bases; junction bases outside the gene matches: 13. Here the CDR3 reads CASSFGGTPGGPQYF. The DNA of the CDR3 is TGTGCCAGCAGTTTTGGTGGGACCCCGGGAGGTCCCCAGTACTTC.

This clonotype was seen ten or more times. V and J are TRBV25-1 and TRBJ2-5; weak D call: TRBD1 (5 bases). Germline V lookup: CDR1 MGHDK, CDR2 SYGVNS. The V end lost 4 bases, the J end lost 5 bases, and 17 bases lay between the germline ends. The CDR3 consists of 15 residues. The DNA of the CDR3 is TGTGCCAGCAGTGCTTTTTCAGGGATGTGGGAGACCCAGTACTTC. It specifies CASSAFSGMWETQYF.

This clonotype was counted many times. The rearrangement joins TRBV5-5 to TRBJ2-5; no clear D gene. This CDR3 spans 14 amino acids. CDR1 SGHKS and CDR2 YYEKEE come from the germline V gene (reference sequence). The CDR3 region is CAASMGWYQETQYF. The CDR3 bases are TGTGCGGCAAGTATGGGGTGGTACCAAGAGACCCAGTACTTC.

This clonotype was seen ten or more times. This sequence joins TRBV12-3 or TRBV12-4 and TRBJ2-6, with D perhaps matching TRBD2 (6 bases). Trimming cost V 3 bases and J 0 bases, with 15 bases left between them. The length of the CDR3 is 18 residues. The CDR3 here is CASSFMLLRDSGANVLTF. CDR3 nucleotides: TGTGCCAGCAGTTTTATGTTGTTGCGGGACTCTGGGGCCAACGTCCTGACTTTC.

In its sample, this clonotype was seen many times. The chain recombines TRBV20-1 with TRBJ2-7, with 7 bases aligning to TRBD2. With V trimmed by 7 bases and J by 3 bases, 9 bases remained unmatched. This CDR3 has 13 amino acids. Germline V gene data show CDR1 as DFQATT and CDR2 as SNEGSKA (reference sequence). The CDR3 here is CSGASGPFYEQYF. The CDR3 bases are TGCAGTGGCGCTAGCGGTCCCTTCTACGAGCAGTACTTC.